This TCR beta chain was recorded in a study of cytomegalovirus exposure and HLA in healthy donors. General study points: Reports indicate that TCR beta sequences accurately predicted the HLA-A and HLA-B alleles of most subjects. Presence/absence analysis assumed near-uniform sequencing depth across donors.

Donors consisted of healthy bone marrow donors. The CDR3 length is 15 residues. Per the germline V gene, CDR1 is SGHRS and CDR2 is YFSETQ. V lost 6 bases, J lost 10 bases, and 12 bases stayed unmatched. A remark on this clone: Its specificity is unknown.

It was with 60 Vbeta and 13 Jbeta primers that the PCR ran. Repertoires were generated with immunoSEQ multiplex PCR, while TCRdb's copy carries only in-frame clones and drops some. The sample lists 100,000 to 140,000 clones; over 70% were seen once. Sequences were obtained from PBMCs. The TCR originated in a young man in good health and CMV-seronegative. The V and J genes are TRBV5-1 and TRBJ1-6, with 8 bases identical to TRBD1. The CDR3 DNA reads as TGCGCCAGCACCCCGACAGGGGCTATAGTGTCACCCCTCCACTTT. As protein: CASTPTGAIVSPLHF. Full variable domain (remainder filled in from reference TRBV5-1 and TRBJ1-6): KAGVTQTPRYLIKTRGQQVTLSCSPISGHRSVSWYQQTPGQGLQFLFEYFSETQRNKGNFPGRFSGRQFSNSRSEMNVSTLELGDSALYLCASTPTGAIVSPLHFGNGTRLTVT.